The T cell receptor (beta chain) under discussion was sequenced for a study of Graves' ophthalmopathy and Graves' hyperthyroidism. The study's findings and limits: Progression of ophthalmopathy was predicted by the model with roughly 70% sensitivity and under 85% specificity. Blood also contained most of the expanded thyroid clonotypes above 0.001 frequency.

Germline lookup yields CDR1 SQVTM and CDR2 ANQGSEA. V lost 0 bases to trimming and J lost 6 bases; unmatched junction nucleotides: 9. CDR3 length: 16 amino acids. This clonotype was recorded a few times. The target antigen is unknown. The authors amplified TCR beta CDR3 regions from RNA transcripts. First-round RT-PCR relied on HTBI primers, and a second-round multiplex PCR came next. TCRdb re-called the multiplex PCR reads with MiXCR, one entry per CDR3 protein. The table lists approximately 380,000 distinct CDR3 sequences, 20% to 25% of them singletons. Hyperthyroidism in these 18- to 65-year-old patients was newly diagnosed, lasting under 2 months. PBMCs came from more than 7.5 ml of fresh peripheral blood.

The clonotype comes from a woman under 30 with stable Graves' hyperthyroidism. Specimen: peripheral blood. This chain links TRBV29-1 with TRBJ1-5; 9 bases match TRBD1. In DNA form, the CDR3 reads TGCAGCGTTGAAGATCTGGGACAGGGCCAGAGTCAGCCCCAGCATTTT. Translation gives CSVEDLGQGQSQPQHF.